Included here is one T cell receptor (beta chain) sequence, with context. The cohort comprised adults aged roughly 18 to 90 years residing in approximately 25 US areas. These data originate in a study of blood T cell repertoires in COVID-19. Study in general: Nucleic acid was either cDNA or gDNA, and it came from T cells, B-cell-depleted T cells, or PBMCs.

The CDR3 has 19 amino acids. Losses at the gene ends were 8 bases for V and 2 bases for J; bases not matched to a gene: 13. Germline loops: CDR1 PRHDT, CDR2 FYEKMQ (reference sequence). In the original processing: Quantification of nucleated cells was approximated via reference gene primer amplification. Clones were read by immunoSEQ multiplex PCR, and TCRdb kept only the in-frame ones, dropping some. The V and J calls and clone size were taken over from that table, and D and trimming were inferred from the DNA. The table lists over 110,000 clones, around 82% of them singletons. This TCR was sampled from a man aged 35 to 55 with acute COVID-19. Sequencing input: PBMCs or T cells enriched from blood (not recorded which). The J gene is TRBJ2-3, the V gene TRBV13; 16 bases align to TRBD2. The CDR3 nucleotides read TGTGCCAGCGGAGAGGGACTAGCGGGGGGGCGGCGGTACACAGATACGCAGTATTTT. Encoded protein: CASGEGLAGGRRYTDTQYF.